Listed here are 17 T cell receptor beta chains from one sample, sequenced in a study of T cell responses to AZD1222 COVID-19 vaccine. The method was immunoSEQ multiplex PCR; TCRdb's version includes in-frame clones alone and lacks a portion of them. The table includes roughly 150,000 clones, about 91% detected once. This sample comprised peripheral blood, obtained on day 0 of AZD1222 vaccination. The receptors come from an adult in good health.

The rearrangement uses TRBV28 and TRBJ2-7, with no clear D. The germline V and J ends were trimmed by 7 bases and 2 bases, with 12 bases remaining between them. Germline V gene data show CDR1 as MDHEN and CDR2 as SYDVKM. The CDR3 has 13 residues. In DNA form, the CDR3 reads TGTGCCAGCACCACCCTGGGCCCCTACGAGCAGTACTTC. Translation: CASTTLGPYEQYF. The full variable domain, with the rest looked up from reference TRBV28 and TRBJ2-7, is DVKVTQSSRYLVKRTGEKVFLECVQDMDHENMFWYRQDPGLGLRLIYFSYDVKMKEKGDIPEGYSVSREKKERFSLILESASTNQTSMYLCASTTLGPYEQYFGPGTRLTVT.

This rearrangement joins TRBV19 to TRBJ2-1; D gene uncertain. Germline CDR1 is LNHDA and CDR2 is SQIVND (reference sequence). CDR3 length equals 14 residues. Trimming removed 1 base at V and 5 bases at J, with 9 bases between. The CDR3, as DNA: TGTGCCAGTAGTATAGTTTTTGCGGACAATGAGCAGTTCTTC. This gives the protein CASSIVFADNEQFF.

The chain links TRBV4-3 to TRBJ1-1, with a weak D call TRBD1 (5 bases). The CDR3 is 13 residues long. Germline loops: CDR1 LGHNA, CDR2 YSLEER. Trimming pared 8 bases from V and 4 bases from J, leaving 14 bases between. CDR3 in amino acids: CASGISRVTEAFF. The CDR3 coding sequence is TGCGCCAGCGGTATTTCCAGGGTCACTGAAGCTTTCTTT.

This sequence joins TRBV7-8 and TRBJ1-5, with D maybe TRBD1 (6 bases). V was clipped by 0 bases and J by 7 bases, with 13 bases between them. The CDR3 covers 15 residues. Germline values: CDR1 SGHVS, CDR2 FQNEAQ. The CDR3 is CASSLAPGVEQPQHF. In DNA, the CDR3 is TGTGCCAGCAGCTTAGCGCCAGGGGTGGAACAGCCCCAGCATTTT.

CDR3: CASSLWQTQETQYF. The CDR3 nucleotides read TGTGCCAGCAGCTTGTGGCAGACCCAAGAGACCCAGTACTTC. This chain joins TRBV5-4 and TRBJ2-5; no clear D gene. Germline CDR1 SGHNT, CDR2 YYREEE (reference sequence). V lost 1 base and J 1 base, leaving 8 bases between the germline ends. The CDR3 totals 14 residues.

The CDR3 nucleotides read TGCAGCGTTACCTCTAACTCATACGAGCAGTACTTC. Translation: CSVTSNSYEQYF. The J gene is TRBJ2-7, the V gene TRBV29-1, with D unclear. Germline loops: CDR1 SQVTM, CDR2 ANQGSEA. The CDR3 is made up of 12 amino acids. The germline V and J ends were trimmed by 5 bases and 4 bases, with 12 bases remaining between them.

The chain employs TRBV5-3 and TRBJ2-5; D is perhaps TRBD2 (6 bases). TRBV5-3 is annotated as an ORF whose role is uncertain. This CDR3 spans 15 amino acids. The ends were cut back, 6 bases at V and 1 base at J, with 16 bases in the middle. The CDR3 loop is CARITSGGFQETQYF. The CDR3 DNA is TGTGCCAGAATCACATCTGGGGGGTTCCAAGAGACCCAGTACTTC.

The gene calls are TRBV5-1 and TRBJ1-1; 8 nucleotides agree with TRBD1. Trimming cost V 0 bases and J 1 base; bases outside gene matches: 5. There are 16 residues in the CDR3. The germline V gene has CDR1 SGHRS and CDR2 YFSETQ. In nucleotides, the CDR3 is TGCGCCAGCAGCTTGGGAGCCGGGACAGGGAACACTGAAGCTTTCTTT. This gives the protein CASSLGAGTGNTEAFF.

V gene TRBV7-2 combines with J gene TRBJ1-5; 7 bases match TRBD1. The germline gives CDR1 SGHTA, CDR2 FQGNSA. The CDR3 has 18 amino acids. J gave up 0 bases and V 5 bases, and 13 bases lay outside the gene matches. The DNA for the CDR3 is TGTGCCAGCAGCCAGAGACAGGGTGGATCATATAGCAATCAGCCCCAGCATTTT. Residues: CASSQRQGGSYSNQPQHF. Combining the CDR3 with reference TRBV7-2 and TRBJ1-5 gives the whole variable domain GAGVSQSPSNKVTEKGKDVELRCDPISGHTALYWYRQSLGQGLEFLIYFQGNSAPDKSGLPSDRFSAERTGGSVSTLTIQRTQQEDSAVYLCASSQRQGGSYSNQPQHFGDGTRLSIL.

This clone was observed a single time. The chain employs TRBV28 and TRBJ2-3, with D tentatively TRBD2 (6 bases). This CDR3 spans 16 amino acids. Per the germline V gene, CDR1 is MDHEN and CDR2 is SYDVKM. The V end was cut by 6 bases, the J end by 4 bases, with 20 bases between. The CDR3 DNA reads TGTGCCAGCAGGTGGGCAGCGGGTCAGGGTCCAGATACGCAGTATTTT. Translation: CASRWAAGQGPDTQYF.

This rearrangement joins TRBV30 to TRBJ1-5; D call uncertain. V dropped 3 bases and J dropped 4 bases, with 16 bases sitting between them. CDR3 length: 15 residues. The V gene's germline CDR1 is GTSNPN and CDR2 SVGIG (reference sequence). The CDR3 is CAWSDGHGGNQPQHF. The CDR3 nucleotides are TGTGCCTGGAGCGACGGGCATGGCGGAAATCAGCCCCAGCATTTT.

This clone was observed a handful of times. The chain uses TRBV5-4 and TRBJ2-7; TRBD2 matches at 10 bases. V was clipped by 3 bases and J by 4 bases; unmatched bases: 10. Germline values: CDR1 SGHNT, CDR2 YYREEE (reference sequence). This CDR3 region has 16 residues. The CDR3 sequence is CASSSWGGLASYEQYF. Here the CDR3 DNA reads TGTGCCAGCAGCTCATGGGGGGGACTAGCGTCATACGAGCAGTACTTC.

Here the CDR3 reads CATSSGVAAGGIIEETQYF. The CDR3 DNA reads TGTGCCACCAGCAGTGGTGTAGCTGCGGGGGGGATCATCGAAGAGACCCAGTACTTC. This chain uses TRBV15 with TRBJ2-5; 9 nucleotides align to TRBD2. This CDR3 is built from 19 residues. J was trimmed by 3 bases and V by 3 bases; bases with no gene match: 17. From germline, CDR1 is LNHNV and CDR2 YYDKDF (reference sequence).

The chain has TRBV5-1 and TRBJ2-4; TRBD1 aligns across 10 bases. There are 18 residues in the CDR3. Germline assignment: CDR1 SGHRS and CDR2 YFSETQ. V trimming: 4 bases; J trimming: 1 base; junction bases outside the gene matches: 11. CDR3 coding DNA: TGCGCCAGCAGCCGGGACAGGGGTTTTCAACGGGCCAAAAACATTCAGTACTTC. Amino acids: CASSRDRGFQRAKNIQYF.

The chain recombines TRBV29-1 with TRBJ1-5; 9 nucleotides align to TRBD1. The length of the CDR3 is 14 residues. V lost 2 bases and J lost 4; bases outside the gene matches: 3. Germline CDR1 and CDR2: SQVTM and ANQGSEA. The CDR3 DNA is TGCAGCGTTGAAACAGGGGGCGGGAATCAGCCCCAGCATTTT. This sequence encodes CSVETGGGNQPQHF.

This chain connects TRBV20-1 to TRBJ2-5; D tentatively fits TRBD1 or TRBD2 (5 bases each). The length of the CDR3 is 15 residues. With 3 bases removed from V and 2 bases from J, the gap between germline ends came to 16 bases. From germline, CDR1 is DFQATT and CDR2 SNEGSKA (reference sequence). The CDR3 DNA follows: TGCAGTGCTAGTCGTCAGGGACCCTCTCAAGAGACCCAGTACTTC. Translated, it gives CSASRQGPSQETQYF.

In this sample, this clone turned up once. The rearrangement uses TRBV6-5 and TRBJ2-2, with TRBD2 matching 7 bases. CDR1 and CDR2 (germline): MNHEY, SVGAGI. J lost 3 bases, V lost 5 bases, and 0 bases had no gene match. The CDR3 has 13 amino acids. The CDR3 sequence is CASSSGDTGELFF. In DNA form, the CDR3 reads TGTGCCAGCAGTAGCGGGGACACCGGGGAGCTGTTTTTT.